This TCR beta chain was recorded in a study of T cells after yellow fever vaccination. Study in general: Preparation of the low-cell-number fractions used SMART-Seq v4 Ultra Low Input.

This clonotype was counted only a few times. TCRdb itself ran the 5' RACE reads through MiXCR, one entry per CDR3 protein. The sample carries about 580,000 distinct CDR3 sequences, 17% recorded once. Sequencing was performed on PBMCs, taken 5 to 6 days after the first yellow fever vaccination. This TCR was sampled from a man aged 18 to 29 who received the YFV17D yellow fever vaccine.

CDR3 amino acids: CASSNRDTRNTEAFF. The CDR3 DNA reads TGTGCCAGCAGCAACCGGGACACTAGGAACACTGAAGCTTTCTTT. V and J are TRBV4-2 and TRBJ1-1, with D possibly matching TRBD1 (6 bases). The germline CDR1 and CDR2 sequences are LGHNA and YNFKEQ. Trimming took off 5 bases at V and 1 base at J, with 14 bases between the two ends. This CDR3 comprises 15 residues.